These 26 T cell receptor beta chains were sequenced from one sample in a study of T-cell reconstitution after alpha-beta-depleted transplantation in children. Molecular barcoding with unique molecular identifiers was used for the TCRbeta library. TCRdb analysed the PCR reads with MiXCR anew, one entry per CDR3 protein. The sample has fewer than 700,000 distinct CDR3 sequences, 23% seen once. Sequencing was performed on PBMCs, mostly from graft donor cells, taken 360 days after TCRalphabeta/CD19-depleted stem cell transplant. Receptors originate from a boy under two years old who had a stem cell transplant for acute myeloid leukemia, so the T cells may come from the graft donor.

About this clonotype: Sequence at one end of the junction differs from germline and may be a read error. The chain recombines TRBV13 with TRBJ2-3, with 9 positions matching TRBD2. Germline V gene data show CDR1 as PRHDT and CDR2 as FYEKMQ (reference sequence). This CDR3 is built from 16 residues. CDR3 loop: CVSSPSGVAGTDTQYF. CDR3 nucleotides: TGTGTCAGCAGCCCTAGCGGGGTAGCGGGAACAGATACGCAGTATTTT.

This clonotype was detected only a few times. This chain connects TRBV20-1 to TRBJ2-7; D might be TRBD1 (6 bases). CDR1 DFQATT and CDR2 SNEGSKA come from the germline V gene (reference sequence). Trimming removed 6 bases from V and 5 bases from J, with 17 bases in between. The CDR3 is 13 residues long. The CDR3 loop reads CSARTTGTHEQYF. The DNA for the CDR3 is TGCAGTGCACGCACCACAGGGACCCACGAGCAGTACTTC.

This clonotype was seen repeatedly, ten times or more. The chain carries TRBV20-1 and TRBJ2-3, with a tentative D call TRBD2 (7 bases). The CDR3 sequence is 15 residues long. From germline, CDR1 is DFQATT and CDR2 SNEGSKA (reference sequence). V was pared by 3 bases and J by 0 bases, with 13 bases between. The DNA for the CDR3 is TGCAGTGCTAGTTTGGGGGGGCCGAGCACAGATACGCAGTATTTT. This codes for CSASLGGPSTDTQYF.

There are a few counts of this clonotype. This chain joins TRBV6-2 or TRBV6-3 and TRBJ2-6; D unclear. This CDR3 region has 16 residues. V lost 1 base, J lost 0 bases, and 7 bases lay in between. Germline CDR1 and CDR2: MNHEY and SVGEGT. The CDR3 sequence: CASSYYRYSGANVLTF. The CDR3 coding sequence is TGTGCCAGCAGTTACTACAGATACTCTGGGGCCAACGTCCTGACTTTC.

This clonotype has only a few counts. This chain joins TRBV20-1 and TRBJ2-1; D not resolved. Between the trimmed V and J ends, which lost 0 bases and 0 bases, there was a span of 12 bases. Germline V CDR1 and CDR2: DFQATT, SNEGSKA (reference sequence). The CDR3 length is 16 residues. In DNA, the CDR3 is TGCAGTGCTAGAGAATTGGCGGATAACTCCTACAATGAGCAGTTCTTC. Its protein product is CSARELADNSYNEQFF.

There are many counts of this clonotype. The genes are TRBV29-1 and TRBJ2-3; TRBD2 agrees at 8 bases. CDR1 and CDR2 (germline): SQVTM, ANQGSEA. The J segment lost 3 bases and the V segment lost 8 bases, leaving 7 bases of the junction unmatched. The CDR3 contains 13 residues. CDR3 sequence: CSSRLALTDTQYF. The CDR3 DNA follows: TGCAGCTCACGACTAGCGTTGACAGATACGCAGTATTTT.

This clonotype was detected many times. The gene calls are TRBV20-1 and TRBJ2-5, with 11 bases matching TRBD2. The CDR3 totals 14 residues. Germline values: CDR1 DFQATT, CDR2 SNEGSKA (reference sequence). The V segment lost 3 bases and the J segment 4 bases; nucleotides outside the gene matches: 4. The CDR3 DNA reads TGCAGTGCTAGGTCCGGGACTAGCGGAGAGACCCAGTACTTC. It yields the protein CSARSGTSGETQYF.

In this sample, this clonotype turned up many times. The J gene is TRBJ1-2, the V gene TRBV28; no clear D. This CDR3 spans 12 amino acids. In germline, CDR1 is MDHEN, CDR2 SYDVKM. The V and J ends lost 5 bases and 10 bases respectively, with 14 bases between them. The CDR3 here is CASSPGFKDYTF. The CDR3 nucleotides are TGTGCCAGCAGTCCGGGTTTTAAGGACTACACCTTC.

This chain uses TRBV20-1 with TRBJ1-4; no reliable D call. Trimming stripped 2 bases from V and 9 bases from J, with 7 bases between. The CDR3 has 11 residues. The germline V gene encodes CDR1 DFQATT and CDR2 SNEGSKA (reference sequence). This CDR3 is CSARLTKKLFF. As DNA, the CDR3 is TGCAGTGCTAGATTAACCAAAAAACTGTTTTTT.

This chain uses TRBV7-6 with TRBJ2-1; a possible D gene is TRBD2 (5 bases). CDR1 and CDR2 (germline): SGHVS, FNYEAQ. The CDR3 covers 15 residues. V lost 6 bases and J lost 1, with 13 bases in between. The CDR3 is CASRATSGSYNEQFF. In nucleotides, the CDR3 is TGTGCCAGCAGAGCCACTAGTGGGTCCTACAATGAGCAGTTCTTC. The variable domain in full, with the rest retrieved from reference TRBV7-6 and TRBJ2-1, is GAGVSQSPRYKVTKRGQDVALRCDPISGHVSLYWYRQALGQGPEFLTYFNYEAQQDKSGLPNDRFSAERPEGSISTLTIQRTEQRDSAMYRCASRATSGSYNEQFFGPGTRLTVL.

This clonotype was observed at least ten times. V and J are TRBV12-3 or TRBV12-4 and TRBJ2-2, with D hard to call. CDR3 size: 12 residues. V lost 5 bases and J 6 bases, leaving 7 bases between the germline ends. Written as DNA, the CDR3 is TGTGCCAGCAGTGTCGCCGCCGGGGAGCTGTTTTTT. It translates to CASSVAAGELFF.

J is TRBJ2-3 and V is TRBV18; 8 positions agree with TRBD2. There are 16 residues in the CDR3. Germline V gene lookup returns CDR1 KGHSH and CDR2 LQKENI. The V and J ends lost 3 bases and 0 bases, in that order; junction bases with no gene match: 5. The CDR3, as DNA: TGTGCCAGCTCACCTAGCGGGGCTTTAAGCACAGATACGCAGTATTTT. It specifies CASSPSGALSTDTQYF.

The chain has TRBV20-1 and TRBJ2-1; TRBD1 agrees at 8 bases. CDR1 is DFQATT and CDR2 is SNEGSKA in the germline V gene (reference sequence). V lost 0 bases to trimming and J lost 7 bases; unmatched junction nucleotides: 8. This CDR3 region has 15 residues. The CDR3 here is CSARDGGTGENEQFF. The CDR3 DNA reads as TGCAGTGCTAGAGATGGGGGGACAGGTGAAAATGAGCAGTTCTTC.

This clonotype was counted between two and nine times. The CDR3 sequence: CSATGQFNYEQYF. In DNA form, the CDR3 reads TGCAGTGCTACCGGACAGTTCAACTACGAGCAGTACTTC. This rearrangement joins TRBV20-1 to TRBJ2-7, with D maybe TRBD1 (6 bases). CDR3 length: 13 amino acids. Trimming stripped 4 bases from V and 3 bases from J, with 13 bases between. Germline CDR1 and CDR2: DFQATT and SNEGSKA (reference sequence).

This clonotype was observed a few times. This chain uses TRBV7-2 with TRBJ2-7; 8 bases are a match to TRBD1. The CDR3 has 15 residues. The V gene end was trimmed by 1 base and the J gene end by 5 bases; junction bases not matched to a gene: 7. The germline V gene encodes CDR1 SGHTA and CDR2 FQGNSA. CDR3 loop: CASSLEVGTGNEQYV. The CDR3 nucleotides read TGTGCCAGCAGCTTAGAGGTCGGGACAGGAAACGAGCAGTACGTC.

This clonotype was seen only a few times. The chain recombines TRBV6-5 with TRBJ2-3, with 8 positions matching TRBD2. The J segment lost 1 base and the V segment lost 3 bases, leaving 3 bases of the junction unmatched. Germline CDR1 reads MNHEY; CDR2 reads SVGAGI. This CDR3 region has 15 residues. CDR3 region: CASSYKAGGTDTQYF. CDR3 bases: TGTGCCAGCAGTTATAAAGCGGGGGGCACAGATACGCAGTATTTT.

In this sample, this clonotype turned up many times. The V and J genes are TRBV7-9 and TRBJ2-2, with a tentative D call TRBD1 (6 bases). Trimming took off 8 bases at V and 3 bases at J, with 19 bases between the two ends. Germline V gives CDR1 SEHNR, CDR2 FQNEAQ (reference sequence). The length of the CDR3 is 16 residues. The CDR3 DNA is TGTGCCAGCCGAGCAAGCCAGGGGCGCGACACCGGGGAGCTGTTTTTT. It is translated as CASRASQGRDTGELFF.

This clonotype was observed many times. This sequence joins TRBV20-1 and TRBJ1-1, with no clear D. CDR3 length equals 12 residues. The V gene's germline CDR1 is DFQATT and CDR2 SNEGSKA (reference sequence). V lost 5 bases and J 8 bases, leaving 15 bases between the germline ends. The CDR3 nucleotides are TGCAGTGCTTCCATTCTTACGGACGAAGCTTTCTTT. Translating it yields CSASILTDEAFF.

The rearrangement uses TRBV10-3 and TRBJ2-2; D remains unclear. This CDR3 has 13 residues. CDR1 and CDR2 (germline): ENHRY, SYGVKD. V was clipped by 6 bases and J by 3 bases, with 8 bases between them. The CDR3 bases are TGTGCCATCAGGGGCACGTACACCGGGGAGCTGTTTTTT. Its translation is CAIRGTYTGELFF.

This clonotype was seen many times. The rearrangement uses TRBV6-5 and TRBJ2-7; 7 positions match TRBD1. V dropped 0 bases and J dropped 7; count of bases not matched to a gene: 9. Germline CDR1 reads MNHEY; CDR2 reads SVGAGI. This CDR3 comprises 15 residues. Here the CDR3 DNA reads TGTGCCAGCAGTTACTCGACAGGGAACTCTAGGGAGCAGTACTTC. Translating gives CASSYSTGNSREQYF.

The chain uses TRBV7-2 and TRBJ2-7, with 7 bases lining up with TRBD1. The CDR3 spans 16 residues. Per the germline V gene, CDR1 is SGHTA and CDR2 is FQGNSA. Unmatched junction bases numbered 9, after V lost 2 bases and J lost 2 bases. CDR3 sequence reads: CASSLPRTGQAYEQYF. The CDR3 DNA is TGTGCCAGCAGCTTACCCCGGACAGGACAAGCCTACGAGCAGTACTTC.

This clonotype appeared many times. CDR3 loop: CASKRNSTIYF. The CDR3 coding sequence is TGTGCCAGCAAAAGGAATTCCACCATATATTTT. The chain links TRBV12-3 or TRBV12-4 to TRBJ1-3; D not resolved. The CDR3 loop spans 11 amino acids. V was shortened by 7 bases and J by 9 bases, with 10 bases between the two germline ends.

This clonotype appeared many times. The V call is TRBV20-1, the J call TRBJ2-5; TRBD2 matches 7 bases. CDR3 length: 17 amino acids. Trimming at V came to 0 bases and at J to 4 bases, leaving 14 bases not matched to a gene. Germline V gene lookup returns CDR1 DFQATT and CDR2 SNEGSKA (reference sequence). CDR3 loop: CSARDPTSAGFPETQYF. The CDR3 region has the DNA TGCAGTGCTAGAGATCCCACTAGCGCGGGATTCCCAGAGACCCAGTACTTC.

This sequence joins TRBV20-1 and TRBJ1-2, with D possibly being TRBD1 (6 bases). There are 13 residues in the CDR3. CDR1 and CDR2 (germline): DFQATT, SNEGSKA (reference sequence). The V gene lost 4 bases and the J gene lost 1 base, with 10 bases spanning the gap. The chain's CDR3 is CSATGADNYGYTF. CDR3 nucleotide sequence: TGCAGTGCTACAGGGGCGGATAACTATGGCTACACCTTC.

This clonotype was seen ten or more times. V is TRBV12-3 or TRBV12-4 and J is TRBJ2-3, with D possibly being TRBD2 (6 bases). The CDR3 contains 14 residues. V was pared by 3 bases and J by 0 bases, with 7 bases between. CDR3 in DNA: TGTGCCAGCAGTTTTGGGAGGAGCACAGATACGCAGTATTTT. As protein: CASSFGRSTDTQYF.

The chain links TRBV7-3 to TRBJ2-3; possible D gene TRBD2, 7 bases. This CDR3 contains 18 residues. Germline values: CDR1 SGHTA, CDR2 FQGTGA. Trimming removed 0 bases at V and 1 base at J, with 17 bases between. The CDR3 nucleotides are TGTGCCAGCAGCTTAACGCCGTTGGGAGGGGGAGGCACAGATACGCAGTATTTT. Residues: CASSLTPLGGGGTDTQYF.